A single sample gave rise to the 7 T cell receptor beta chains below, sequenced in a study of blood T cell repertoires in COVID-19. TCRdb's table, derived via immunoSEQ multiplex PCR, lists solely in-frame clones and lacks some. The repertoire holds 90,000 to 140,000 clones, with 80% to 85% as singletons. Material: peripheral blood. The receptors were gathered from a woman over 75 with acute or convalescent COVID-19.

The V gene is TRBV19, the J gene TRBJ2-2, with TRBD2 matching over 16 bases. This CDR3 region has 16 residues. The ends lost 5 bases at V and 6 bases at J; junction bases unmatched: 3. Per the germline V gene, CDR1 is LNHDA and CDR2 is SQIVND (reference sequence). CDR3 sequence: CASSVGTSGRAGELFF. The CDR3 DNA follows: TGTGCCAGTAGTGTCGGGACTAGCGGGAGGGCCGGGGAGCTGTTTTTT.

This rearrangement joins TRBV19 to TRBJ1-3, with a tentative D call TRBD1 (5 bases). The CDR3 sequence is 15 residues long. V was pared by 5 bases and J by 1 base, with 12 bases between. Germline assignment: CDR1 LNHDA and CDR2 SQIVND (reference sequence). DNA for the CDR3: TGTGCCAGTAGTCCAAAGGGGCATTCTGGAAACACCATATATTTT. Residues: CASSPKGHSGNTIYF. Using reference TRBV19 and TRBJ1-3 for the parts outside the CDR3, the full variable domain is DGGITQSPKYLFRKEGQNVTLSCEQNLNHDAMYWYRQDPGQGLRLIYYSQIVNDFQKGDIAEGYSVSREKKESFPLTVTSAQKNPTAFYLCASSPKGHSGNTIYFGEGSWLTVV.

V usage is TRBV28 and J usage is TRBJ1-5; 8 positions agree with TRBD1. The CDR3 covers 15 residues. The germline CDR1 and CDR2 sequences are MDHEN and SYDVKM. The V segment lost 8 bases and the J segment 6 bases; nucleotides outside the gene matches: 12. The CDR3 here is CASFPSPDRGQPQHF. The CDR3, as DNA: TGTGCCAGCTTTCCCTCCCCCGACAGGGGTCAGCCCCAGCATTTT.

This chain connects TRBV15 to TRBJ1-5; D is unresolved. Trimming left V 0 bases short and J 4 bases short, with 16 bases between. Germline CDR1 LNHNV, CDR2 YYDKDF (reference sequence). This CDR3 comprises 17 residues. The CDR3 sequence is CATSRDLLMMENQPQHF. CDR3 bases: TGTGCCACCAGCAGAGATTTGTTAATGATGGAGAATCAGCCCCAGCATTTT.

The CDR3 sequence is CASGLGGVDEQYF. CDR3 sequence (DNA): TGTGCTAGTGGTCTAGGGGGCGTCGACGAGCAGTACTTC. The chain has TRBV12-5 and TRBJ2-7, with TRBD1 matching over 7 bases. Trimming cost V 5 bases and J 5 bases; bases outside gene matches: 6. Germline loops: CDR1 LGHNT, CDR2 FRNRAP. This CDR3 contains 13 residues.

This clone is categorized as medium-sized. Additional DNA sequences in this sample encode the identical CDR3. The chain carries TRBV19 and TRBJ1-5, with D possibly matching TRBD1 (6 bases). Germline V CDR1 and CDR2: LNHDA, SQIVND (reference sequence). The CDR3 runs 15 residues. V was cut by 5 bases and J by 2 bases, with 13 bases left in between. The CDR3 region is CASSWQGSGNQPQHF. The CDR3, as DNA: TGTGCCAGTAGTTGGCAGGGGAGTGGCAATCAGCCCCAGCATTTT.

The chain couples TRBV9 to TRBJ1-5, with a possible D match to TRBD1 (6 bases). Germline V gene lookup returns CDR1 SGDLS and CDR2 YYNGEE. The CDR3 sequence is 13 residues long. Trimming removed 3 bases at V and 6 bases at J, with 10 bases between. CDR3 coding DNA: TGTGCCAGCAGCGCAGGGGAAGGTCAGCCCCAGCATTTT. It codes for CASSAGEGQPQHF.